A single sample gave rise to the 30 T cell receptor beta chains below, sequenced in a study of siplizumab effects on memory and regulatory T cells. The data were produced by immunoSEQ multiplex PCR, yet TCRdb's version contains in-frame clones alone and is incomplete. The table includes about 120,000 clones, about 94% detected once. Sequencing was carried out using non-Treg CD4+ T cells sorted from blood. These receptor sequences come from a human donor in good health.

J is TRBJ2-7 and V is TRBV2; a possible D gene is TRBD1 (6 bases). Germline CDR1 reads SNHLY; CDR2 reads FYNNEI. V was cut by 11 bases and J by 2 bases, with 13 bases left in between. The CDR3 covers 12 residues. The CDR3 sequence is CAGGRDTYEQYF. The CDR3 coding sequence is TGTGCCGGGGGCAGGGACACCTACGAGCAGTACTTC.

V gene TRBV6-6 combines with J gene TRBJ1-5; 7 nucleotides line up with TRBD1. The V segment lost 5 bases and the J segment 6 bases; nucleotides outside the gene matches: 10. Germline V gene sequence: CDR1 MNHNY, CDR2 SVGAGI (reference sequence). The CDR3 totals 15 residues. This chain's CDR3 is CASSASGQVGQPQHF. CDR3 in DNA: TGTGCCAGCAGTGCTAGTGGACAGGTTGGTCAGCCCCAGCATTTT.

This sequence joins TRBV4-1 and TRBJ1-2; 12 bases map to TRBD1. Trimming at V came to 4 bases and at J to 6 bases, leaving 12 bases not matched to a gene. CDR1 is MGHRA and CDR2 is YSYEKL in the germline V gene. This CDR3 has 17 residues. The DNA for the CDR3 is TGCGCCAGCAGCCCCGCGGGACAGGGGGCTTTTCACCATGGCTACACCTTC. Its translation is CASSPAGQGAFHHGYTF.

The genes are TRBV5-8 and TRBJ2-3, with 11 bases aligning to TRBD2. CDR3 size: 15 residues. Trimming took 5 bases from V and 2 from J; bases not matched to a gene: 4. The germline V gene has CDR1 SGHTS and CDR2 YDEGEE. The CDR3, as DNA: TGTGCCAGCAGGGGACTAGCGGAATACACAGATACGCAGTATTTT. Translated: CASRGLAEYTDTQYF.

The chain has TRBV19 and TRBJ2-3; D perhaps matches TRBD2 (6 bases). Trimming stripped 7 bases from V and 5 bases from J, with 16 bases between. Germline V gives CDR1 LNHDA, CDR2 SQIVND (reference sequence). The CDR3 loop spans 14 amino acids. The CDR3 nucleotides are TGTGCCAGTACCCCCCTCGGGGGAGGAGATACGCAGTATTTT. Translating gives CASTPLGGGDTQYF.

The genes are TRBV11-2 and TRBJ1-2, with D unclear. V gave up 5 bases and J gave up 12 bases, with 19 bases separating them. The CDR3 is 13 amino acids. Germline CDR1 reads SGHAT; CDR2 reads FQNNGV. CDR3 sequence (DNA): TGTGCCAGCAGCCCCGGCCCGACGTCCCGGGACACCTTC. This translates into CASSPGPTSRDTF.

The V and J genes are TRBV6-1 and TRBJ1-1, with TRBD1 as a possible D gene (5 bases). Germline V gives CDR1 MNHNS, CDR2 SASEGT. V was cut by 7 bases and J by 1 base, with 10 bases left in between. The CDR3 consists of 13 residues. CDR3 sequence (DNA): TGTGCCAGCAAAGGACACAGGAACACTGAAGCTTTCTTT. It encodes CASKGHRNTEAFF.

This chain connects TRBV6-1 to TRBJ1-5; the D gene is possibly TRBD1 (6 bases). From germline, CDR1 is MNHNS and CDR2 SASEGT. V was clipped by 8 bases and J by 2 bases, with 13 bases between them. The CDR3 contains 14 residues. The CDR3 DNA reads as TGTGCCAGCGAACAGGGATCCGGCAATCAGCCCCAGCATTTT. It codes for CASEQGSGNQPQHF.

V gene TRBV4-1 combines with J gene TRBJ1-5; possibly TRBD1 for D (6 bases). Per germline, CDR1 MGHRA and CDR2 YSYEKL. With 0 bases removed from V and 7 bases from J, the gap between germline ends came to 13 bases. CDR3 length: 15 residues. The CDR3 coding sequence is TGCGCCAGCAGCCAAGATGGATGGACAGCCCAGCCCCAGCATTTT. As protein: CASSQDGWTAQPQHF.

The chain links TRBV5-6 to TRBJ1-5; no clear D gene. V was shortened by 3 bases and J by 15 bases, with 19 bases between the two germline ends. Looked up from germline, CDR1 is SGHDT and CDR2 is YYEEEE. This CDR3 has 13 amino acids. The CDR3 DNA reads TGTGCCAGCAGCTCCTCTTTATCAGGATTCCGGCATTTT. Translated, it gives CASSSSLSGFRHF.

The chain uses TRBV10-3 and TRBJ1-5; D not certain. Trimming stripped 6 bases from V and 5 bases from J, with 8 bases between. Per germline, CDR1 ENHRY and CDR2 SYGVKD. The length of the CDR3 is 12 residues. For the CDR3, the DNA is TGTGCCATCAGGGATAGGGATCAGCCCCAGCATTTT. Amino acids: CAIRDRDQPQHF.

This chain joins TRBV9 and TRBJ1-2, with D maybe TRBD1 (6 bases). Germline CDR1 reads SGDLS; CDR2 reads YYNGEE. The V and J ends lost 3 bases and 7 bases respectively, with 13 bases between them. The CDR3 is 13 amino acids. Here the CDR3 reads CASSASGHRGYTF. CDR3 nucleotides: TGTGCCAGCAGCGCATCGGGACATCGTGGCTACACCTTC.

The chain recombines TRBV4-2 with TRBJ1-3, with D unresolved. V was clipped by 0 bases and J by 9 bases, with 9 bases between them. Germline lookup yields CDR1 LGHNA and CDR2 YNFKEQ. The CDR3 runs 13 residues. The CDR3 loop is CASSQDLEGTIYF. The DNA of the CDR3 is TGTGCCAGCAGCCAAGACTTGGAAGGCACCATATATTTT.

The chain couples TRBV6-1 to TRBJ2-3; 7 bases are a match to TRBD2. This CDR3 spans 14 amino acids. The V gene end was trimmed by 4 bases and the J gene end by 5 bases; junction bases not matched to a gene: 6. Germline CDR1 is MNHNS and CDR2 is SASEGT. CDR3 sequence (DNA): TGTGCCAGCAGTGGGGGGGGATTGGGAGATACGCAGTATTTT. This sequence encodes CASSGGGLGDTQYF.

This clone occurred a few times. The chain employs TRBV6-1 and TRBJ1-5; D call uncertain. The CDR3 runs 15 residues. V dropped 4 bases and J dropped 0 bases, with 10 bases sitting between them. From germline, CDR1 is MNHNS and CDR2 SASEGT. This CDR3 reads CASSGMTVSNQPQHF. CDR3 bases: TGTGCCAGCAGTGGGATGACGGTTAGCAATCAGCCCCAGCATTTT.

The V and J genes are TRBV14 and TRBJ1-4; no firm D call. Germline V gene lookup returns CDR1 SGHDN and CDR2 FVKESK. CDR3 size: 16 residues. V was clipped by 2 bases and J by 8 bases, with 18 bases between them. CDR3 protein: CASSQPTMRLREKLFF. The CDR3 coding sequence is TGTGCCAGCAGCCAACCAACAATGCGTCTCAGGGAAAAACTGTTTTTT.

The DNA of the CDR3 is TGCGCCAGCAGCCAAGTGGGTCCTGGAAACACCATATATTTT. Protein sequence: CASSQVGPGNTIYF. J is TRBJ1-3 and V is TRBV4-1; D unclear. Germline values: CDR1 MGHRA, CDR2 YSYEKL. The CDR3 consists of 14 residues. The V end was cut by 1 base, the J end by 2 bases, with 6 bases between.

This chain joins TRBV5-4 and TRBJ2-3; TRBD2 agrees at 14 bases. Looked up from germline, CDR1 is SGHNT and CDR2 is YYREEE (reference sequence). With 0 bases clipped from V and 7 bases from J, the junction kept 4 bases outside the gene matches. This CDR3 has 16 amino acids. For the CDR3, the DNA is TGTGCCAGCAGCTTGGGACTAGCGGGGGGGCGAAATACGCAGTATTTT. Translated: CASSLGLAGGRNTQYF.

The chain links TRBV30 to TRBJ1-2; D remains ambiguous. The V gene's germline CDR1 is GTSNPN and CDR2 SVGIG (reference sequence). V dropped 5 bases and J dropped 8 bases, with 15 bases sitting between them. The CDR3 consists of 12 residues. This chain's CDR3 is CAWGPPRTGYTF. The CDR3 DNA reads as TGTGCCTGGGGACCCCCGAGGACGGGCTACACCTTC.

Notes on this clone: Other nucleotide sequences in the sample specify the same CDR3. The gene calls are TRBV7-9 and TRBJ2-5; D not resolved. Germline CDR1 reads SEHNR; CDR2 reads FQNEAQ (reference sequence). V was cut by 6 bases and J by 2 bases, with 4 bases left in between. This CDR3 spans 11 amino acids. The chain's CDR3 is CASSIQETQYF. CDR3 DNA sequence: TGTGCCAGCAGTATTCAAGAGACCCAGTACTTC. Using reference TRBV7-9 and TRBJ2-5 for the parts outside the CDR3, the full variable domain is DTGVSQNPRHKITKRGQNVTFRCDPISEHNRLYWYRQTLGQGPEFLTYFQNEAQLEKSRLLSDRFSAERPKGSFSTLEIQRTEQGDSAMYLCASSIQETQYFGPGTRLLVL.

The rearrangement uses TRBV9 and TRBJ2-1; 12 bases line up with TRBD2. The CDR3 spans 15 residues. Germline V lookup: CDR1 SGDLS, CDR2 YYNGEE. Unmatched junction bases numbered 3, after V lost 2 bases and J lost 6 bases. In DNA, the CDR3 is TGTGCCAGCAGCGTCTGGACTAGCGGGACCAATGAGCAGTTCTTC. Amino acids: CASSVWTSGTNEQFF.

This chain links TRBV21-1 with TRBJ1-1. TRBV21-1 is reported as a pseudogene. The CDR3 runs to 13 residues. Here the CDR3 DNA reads TGTGCCAGCAGCAAAGGGAGGAACACTGAAGCTTTCTTT. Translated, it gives CASSKGRNTEAFF.

CDR3 bases: TGTGCCAGCAGCATCGGACCGGGACAGGGGCCGACATTTGAAAAACTGTTTTTT. Protein sequence: CASSIGPGQGPTFEKLFF. V is TRBV9 and J is TRBJ1-4; 10 bases fit TRBD1. Germline V gives CDR1 SGDLS, CDR2 YYNGEE. CDR3 length: 18 residues. With V trimmed by 4 bases and J by 7 bases, 16 bases remained unmatched.

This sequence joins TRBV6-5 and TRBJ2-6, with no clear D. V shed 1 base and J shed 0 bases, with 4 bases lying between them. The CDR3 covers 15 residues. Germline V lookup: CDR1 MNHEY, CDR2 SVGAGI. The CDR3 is CASSYYTSGANVLTF. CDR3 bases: TGTGCCAGCAGTTACTACACCTCTGGGGCCAACGTCCTGACTTTC.

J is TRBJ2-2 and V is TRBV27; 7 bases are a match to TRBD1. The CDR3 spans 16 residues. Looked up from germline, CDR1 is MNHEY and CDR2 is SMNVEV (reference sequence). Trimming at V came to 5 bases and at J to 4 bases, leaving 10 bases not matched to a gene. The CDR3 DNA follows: TGTGCCAGCAGTCTAAATCGCGACAGGGCCACCGGGGAGCTGTTTTTT. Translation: CASSLNRDRATGELFF.

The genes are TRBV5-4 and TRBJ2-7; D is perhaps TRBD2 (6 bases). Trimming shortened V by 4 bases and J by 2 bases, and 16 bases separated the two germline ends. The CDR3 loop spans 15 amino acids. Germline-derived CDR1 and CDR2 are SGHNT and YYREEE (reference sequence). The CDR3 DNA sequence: TGTGCCAGCAGCACTGGGACTGCCGGACCCTACGAGCAGTACTTC. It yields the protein CASSTGTAGPYEQYF.

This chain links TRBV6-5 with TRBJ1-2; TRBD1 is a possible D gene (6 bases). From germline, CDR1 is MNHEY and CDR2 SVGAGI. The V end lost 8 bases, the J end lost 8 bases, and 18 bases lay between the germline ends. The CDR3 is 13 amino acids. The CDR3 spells CASARGQGGGYTF. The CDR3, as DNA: TGTGCCAGCGCCAGGGGCCAGGGAGGCGGCTACACCTTC.

The CDR3 sequence: CASSLGTGGRNPFF. Written as DNA, the CDR3 is TGTGCCAGCAGCTTGGGTACAGGGGGAAGAAATCCTTTCTTT. The rearrangement uses TRBV5-4 and TRBJ1-1; 8 nucleotides line up with TRBD1. Germline loops: CDR1 SGHNT, CDR2 YYREEE (reference sequence). The CDR3 has 14 amino acids. The J segment lost 12 bases and the V segment lost 0 bases, leaving 10 bases of the junction unmatched.

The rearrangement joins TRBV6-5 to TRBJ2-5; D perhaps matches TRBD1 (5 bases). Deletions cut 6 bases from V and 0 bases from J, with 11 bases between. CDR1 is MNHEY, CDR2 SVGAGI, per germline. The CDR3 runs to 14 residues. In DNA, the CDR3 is TGTGCCAGCAGCAGGGCCCGGTACCAAGAGACCCAGTACTTC. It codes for CASSRARYQETQYF.

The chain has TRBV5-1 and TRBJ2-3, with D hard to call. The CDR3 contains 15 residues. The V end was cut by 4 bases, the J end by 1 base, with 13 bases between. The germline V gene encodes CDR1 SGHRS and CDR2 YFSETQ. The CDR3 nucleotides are TGCGCCAGCAGCATAAGACGAGCCCGCACAGATACGCAGTATTTT. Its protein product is CASSIRRARTDTQYF.